The entry below describes one TCR beta chain. The authors' processing: Published virus-specific TCRB sequences were rarely matched by patient CD8+ clones larger than 1%. TCRdb's table, derived via immunoSEQ multiplex PCR, lists solely in-frame clones and lacks some. V, J and clone size are those of that table, while D and trimming were read from the DNA. Of some 20,000 clones listed, 65% to 70% are singletons. V was pared by 0 bases and J by 2 bases, with 17 bases between. In germline, CDR1 is LGHNA, CDR2 YSLEER. The CDR3 covers 17 residues. The data are from a study of somatic mutations in cytotoxic T cells in rheumatoid arthritis. Study background: Patients had 25 to 30 ml EDTA blood drawn right after diagnosis, before any treatment.

The chain links TRBV4-3 to TRBJ2-7; no firm D call. The sequenced material came from CD8+ T cells sorted from blood. The TCR comes from an adult with rheumatoid arthritis. CDR3 bases: TGCGCCAGCAGCCAAGAATCGGGCAGCCCGAGGCCCTACGAGCAGTACTTC. It translates to CASSQESGSPRPYEQYF.